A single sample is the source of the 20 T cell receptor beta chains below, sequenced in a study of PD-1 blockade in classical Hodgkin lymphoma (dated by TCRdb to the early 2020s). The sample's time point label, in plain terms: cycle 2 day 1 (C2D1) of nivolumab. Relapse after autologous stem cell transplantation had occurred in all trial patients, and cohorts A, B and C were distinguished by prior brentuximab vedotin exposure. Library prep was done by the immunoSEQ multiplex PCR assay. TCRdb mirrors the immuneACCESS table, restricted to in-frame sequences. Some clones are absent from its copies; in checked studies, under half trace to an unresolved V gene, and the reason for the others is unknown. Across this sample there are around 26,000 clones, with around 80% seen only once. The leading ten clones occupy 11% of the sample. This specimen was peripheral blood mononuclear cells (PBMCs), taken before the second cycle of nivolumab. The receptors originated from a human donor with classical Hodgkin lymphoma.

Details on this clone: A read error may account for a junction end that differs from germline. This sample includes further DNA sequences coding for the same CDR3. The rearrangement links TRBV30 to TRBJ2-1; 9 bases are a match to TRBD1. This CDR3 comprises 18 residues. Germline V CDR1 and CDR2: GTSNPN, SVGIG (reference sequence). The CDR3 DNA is TGTGCCTGGAGTCCCAGTCTCCCCCGGGACAGGGTCTACAATGAACAGTTCTTC. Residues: CAWSPSLPRDRVYNEQFF.

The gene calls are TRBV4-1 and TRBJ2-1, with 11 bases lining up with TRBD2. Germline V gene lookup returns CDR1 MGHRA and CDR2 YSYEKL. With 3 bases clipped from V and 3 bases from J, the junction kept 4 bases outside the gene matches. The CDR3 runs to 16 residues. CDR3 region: CASSQDSGGDYNEQFF. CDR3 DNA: TGCGCCAGCAGCCAGGATAGCGGGGGGGACTACAATGAGCAGTTCTTC.

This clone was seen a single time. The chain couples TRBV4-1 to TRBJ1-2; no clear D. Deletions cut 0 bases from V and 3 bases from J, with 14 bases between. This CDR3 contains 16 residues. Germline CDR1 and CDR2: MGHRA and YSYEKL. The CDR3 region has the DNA TGCGCCAGCAGCCAAGAGAACCACGGTAGTCACTATGGCTACACCTTC. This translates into CASSQENHGSHYGYTF.

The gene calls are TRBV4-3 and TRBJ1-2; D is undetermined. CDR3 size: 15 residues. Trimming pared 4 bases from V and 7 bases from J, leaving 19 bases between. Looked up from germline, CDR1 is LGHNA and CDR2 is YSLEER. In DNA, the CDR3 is TGCGCCAGCAGCCGCGTGGACCCCGCCGCCGGTGGCTACACCTTC. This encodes CASSRVDPAAGGYTF.

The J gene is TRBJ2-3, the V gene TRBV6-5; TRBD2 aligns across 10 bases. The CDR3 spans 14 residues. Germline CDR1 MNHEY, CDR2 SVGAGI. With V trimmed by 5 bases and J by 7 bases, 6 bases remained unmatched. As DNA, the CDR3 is TGTGCCAGCAGTCTAGCGGGGGTCTTCTATACGCAGTATTTT. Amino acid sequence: CASSLAGVFYTQYF.

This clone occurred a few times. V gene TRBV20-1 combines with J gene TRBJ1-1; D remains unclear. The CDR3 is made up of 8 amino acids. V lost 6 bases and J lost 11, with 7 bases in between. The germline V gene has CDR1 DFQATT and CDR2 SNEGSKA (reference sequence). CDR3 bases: TGCAGTGCCCCGGAGGCTTTCTTT. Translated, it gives CSAPEAFF.

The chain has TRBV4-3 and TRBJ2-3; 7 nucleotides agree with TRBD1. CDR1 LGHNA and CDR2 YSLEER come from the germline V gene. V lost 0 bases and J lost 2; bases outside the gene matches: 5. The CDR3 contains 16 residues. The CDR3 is CASSQEWGQLTDTQYF. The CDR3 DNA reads TGCGCCAGCAGCCAAGAGTGGGGACAGCTCACAGATACGCAGTATTTT.

The CDR3 DNA reads as TGTGCCACCGGCAGGTGGGATGAAAAACTGTTTTTT. Translating gives CATGRWDEKLFF. The chain recombines TRBV6-5 with TRBJ1-4; no reliable D call. Germline CDR1 MNHEY, CDR2 SVGAGI. The V end was cut by 10 bases, the J end by 6 bases, with 12 bases between. The CDR3 extends over 12 amino acids.

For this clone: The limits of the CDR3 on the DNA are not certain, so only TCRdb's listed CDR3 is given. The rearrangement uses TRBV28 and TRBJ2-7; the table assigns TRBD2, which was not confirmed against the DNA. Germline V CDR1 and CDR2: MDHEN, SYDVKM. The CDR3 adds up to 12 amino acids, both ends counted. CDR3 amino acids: CASSFGAGSPYF.

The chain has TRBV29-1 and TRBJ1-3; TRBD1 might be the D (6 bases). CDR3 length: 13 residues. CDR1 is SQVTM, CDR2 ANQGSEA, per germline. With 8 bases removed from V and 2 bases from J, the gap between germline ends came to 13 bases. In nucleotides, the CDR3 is TGCAGCTTCTACAGGGTGGCTGGAAACACCATATATTTT. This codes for CSFYRVAGNTIYF.

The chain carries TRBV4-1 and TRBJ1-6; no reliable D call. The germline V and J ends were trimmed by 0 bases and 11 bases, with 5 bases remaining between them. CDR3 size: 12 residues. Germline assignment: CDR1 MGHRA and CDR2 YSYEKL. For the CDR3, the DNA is TGCGCCAGCAGCCAAGACTCACCACCCCTCCACTTT. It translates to CASSQDSPPLHF.

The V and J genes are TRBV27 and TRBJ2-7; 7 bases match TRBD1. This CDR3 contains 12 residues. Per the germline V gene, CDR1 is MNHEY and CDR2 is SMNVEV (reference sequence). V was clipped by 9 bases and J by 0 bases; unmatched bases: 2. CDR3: CASGDSSYEQYF. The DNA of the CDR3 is TGTGCCAGTGGGGACAGCTCCTACGAGCAGTACTTC.

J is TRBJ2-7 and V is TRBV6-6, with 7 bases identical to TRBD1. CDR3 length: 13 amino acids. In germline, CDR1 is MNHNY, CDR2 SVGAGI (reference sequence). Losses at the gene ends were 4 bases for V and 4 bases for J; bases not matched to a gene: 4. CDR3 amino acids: CASSLNRGYEQYF. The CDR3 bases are TGTGCCAGCAGTTTGAACAGGGGTTACGAGCAGTACTTC.

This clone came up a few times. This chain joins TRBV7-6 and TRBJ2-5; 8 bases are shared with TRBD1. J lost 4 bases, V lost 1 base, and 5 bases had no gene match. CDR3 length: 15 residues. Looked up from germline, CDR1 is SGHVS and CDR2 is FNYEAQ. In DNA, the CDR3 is TGTGCCAGCAGCTTAGTAACAGGGGGGAGAGAGACCCAGTACTTC. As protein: CASSLVTGGRETQYF. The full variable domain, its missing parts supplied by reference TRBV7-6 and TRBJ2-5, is GAGVSQSPRYKVTKRGQDVALRCDPISGHVSLYWYRQALGQGPEFLTYFNYEAQQDKSGLPNDRFSAERPEGSISTLTIQRTEQRDSAMYRCASSLVTGGRETQYFGPGTRLLVL.

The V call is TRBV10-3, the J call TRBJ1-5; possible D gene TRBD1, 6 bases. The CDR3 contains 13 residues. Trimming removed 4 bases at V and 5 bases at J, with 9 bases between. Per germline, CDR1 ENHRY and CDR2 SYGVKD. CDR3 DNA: TGTGCCATCAGTGCAGGGGACCATCAGCCCCAGCATTTT. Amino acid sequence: CAISAGDHQPQHF.

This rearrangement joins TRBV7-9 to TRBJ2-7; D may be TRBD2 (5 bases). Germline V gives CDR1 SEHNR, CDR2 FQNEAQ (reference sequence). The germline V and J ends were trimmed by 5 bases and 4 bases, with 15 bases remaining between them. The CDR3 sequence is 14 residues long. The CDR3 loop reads CASSPVAGGYEQYF. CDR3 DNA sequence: TGTGCCAGCAGCCCAGTGGCAGGCGGGTACGAGCAGTACTTC.

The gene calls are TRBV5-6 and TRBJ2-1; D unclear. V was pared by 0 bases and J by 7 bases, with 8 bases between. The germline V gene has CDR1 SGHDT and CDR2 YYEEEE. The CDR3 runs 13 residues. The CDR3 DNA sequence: TGTGCCAGCAGCTTGGTATTTCGGAATGAGCAGTTCTTC. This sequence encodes CASSLVFRNEQFF.

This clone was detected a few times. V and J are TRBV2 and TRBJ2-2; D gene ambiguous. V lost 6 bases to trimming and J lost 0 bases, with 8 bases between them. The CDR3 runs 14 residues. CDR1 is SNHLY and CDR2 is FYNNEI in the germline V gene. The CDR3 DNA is TGTGCCAGCAGGCAGCAGACGAACACCGGGGAGCTGTTTTTT. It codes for CASRQQTNTGELFF.

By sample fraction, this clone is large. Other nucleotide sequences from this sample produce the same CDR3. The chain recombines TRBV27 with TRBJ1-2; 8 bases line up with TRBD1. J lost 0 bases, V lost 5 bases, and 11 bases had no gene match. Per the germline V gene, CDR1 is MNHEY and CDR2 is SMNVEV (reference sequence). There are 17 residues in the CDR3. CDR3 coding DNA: TGTGCCAGCAGTCCCCGCGCAGGGGGCGGATCTAACTATGGCTACACCTTC. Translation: CASSPRAGGGSNYGYTF.

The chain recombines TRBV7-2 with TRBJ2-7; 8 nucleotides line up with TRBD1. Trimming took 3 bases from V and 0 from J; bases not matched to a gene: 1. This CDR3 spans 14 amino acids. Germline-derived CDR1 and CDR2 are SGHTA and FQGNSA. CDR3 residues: CASSFDRGSYEQYF. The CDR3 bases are TGTGCCAGCAGCTTCGACAGGGGCTCCTACGAGCAGTACTTC.